The 22 T cell receptor beta chains reported below all come from one sample, sequenced in a study of blood T cell repertoires in COVID-19. Using immunoSEQ multiplex PCR, the repertoire was profiled, and TCRdb retains in-frame clones only, with some absent. Among about 210,000 clones listed, 75% to 85% were seen once. Specimen: peripheral blood. The receptors originated from a man in his sixties with acute or convalescent COVID-19.

For the CDR3, the DNA is TGTGCCACCAGCAGAGAGAAGAGCTCCTACAATGAGCAGTTCTTC. It codes for CATSREKSSYNEQFF. The V call is TRBV15, the J call TRBJ2-1, with D unclear. In germline, CDR1 is LNHNV, CDR2 YYDKDF (reference sequence). The V and J ends lost 0 bases and 0 bases respectively, with 6 bases between them. The CDR3 length is 15 residues.

The chain is built from TRBV25-1 and TRBJ1-2; D ambiguous. Germline V gene sequence: CDR1 MGHDK, CDR2 SYGVNS. The CDR3 is 14 residues long. V lost 4 bases, J lost 2 bases, and 11 bases lay in between. The CDR3 nucleotides are TGTGCCAGCAGTGTGGGCTCCAGGAACTATGGCTACACCTTC. Translating gives CASSVGSRNYGYTF.

The V call is TRBV5-1, the J call TRBJ2-2; a possible D gene is TRBD2 (5 bases). Trimming removed 3 bases from V and 0 bases from J, with 18 bases in between. The CDR3 runs 18 residues. The germline CDR1 and CDR2 sequences are SGHRS and YFSETQ. The CDR3 loop reads CASSYIPSSLANTGELFF. CDR3 bases: TGCGCCAGCAGCTACATCCCCTCTAGCCTCGCGAACACCGGGGAGCTGTTTTTT.

The chain combines TRBV7-9 with TRBJ1-4; possibly TRBD1 for D (5 bases). Per germline, CDR1 SEHNR and CDR2 FQNEAQ (reference sequence). The CDR3 loop spans 16 amino acids. V lost 1 base to trimming and J lost 3 bases, with 12 bases between them. The CDR3 DNA sequence: TGTGCCAGCAGCTTAGGGGCGATACAGGCTAATGAAAAACTGTTTTTT. Translated, it gives CASSLGAIQANEKLFF. The full variable domain, rest sourced from reference TRBV7-9 and TRBJ1-4, is DTGVSQNPRHKITKRGQNVTFRCDPISEHNRLYWYRQTLGQGPEFLTYFQNEAQLEKSRLLSDRFSAERPKGSFSTLEIQRTEQGDSAMYLCASSLGAIQANEKLFFGSGTQLSVL.

The CDR3: CASSIGERFSYEQYF. Written as DNA, the CDR3 is TGTGCCAGTAGTATAGGTGAGCGGTTCTCCTACGAGCAGTACTTC. The chain couples TRBV19 to TRBJ2-7, with D tentatively TRBD2 (5 bases). CDR3 size: 15 residues. Trimming stripped 1 base from V and 0 bases from J, with 10 bases between. Germline loops: CDR1 LNHDA, CDR2 SQIVND (reference sequence).

The CDR3 loop reads CASSPRQGVNYGYTF. In DNA form, the CDR3 reads TGTGCCAGCTCCCCAAGACAGGGCGTAAATTATGGCTACACCTTC. V is TRBV2 and J is TRBJ1-2; 7 bases map to TRBD1. Germline assignment: CDR1 SNHLY and CDR2 FYNNEI. This CDR3 comprises 15 residues. V gave up 8 bases and J gave up 5 bases; unmatched junction bases: 14.

As regards this clone: The sample has other DNA sequences that encode this CDR3 too. The CDR3 DNA follows: TGTGCCAGCAGTGAATCCAGTAACTATGGCTACACCTTC. Its translation is CASSESSNYGYTF. This sequence joins TRBV6-1 and TRBJ1-2; D ambiguous. V gave up 2 bases and J gave up 1 base, with 5 bases separating them. Germline CDR1 and CDR2: MNHNS and SASEGT. The CDR3 is made up of 13 amino acids.

The V call is TRBV19, the J call TRBJ1-5, with 9 positions matching TRBD1. J was trimmed by 4 bases and V by 7 bases; bases with no gene match: 8. The CDR3 is made up of 15 amino acids. In germline, CDR1 is LNHDA, CDR2 SQIVND (reference sequence). CDR3 in amino acids: CASKSGTGPNQPQHF. CDR3 DNA sequence: TGTGCCAGTAAGTCCGGGACAGGGCCTAATCAGCCCCAGCATTTT.

The chain links TRBV23-1 to TRBJ2-2; D uncertain. TRBV23-1 is known as an ORF, though its function is uncertain. The CDR3 length is 15 residues. Deletions cut 2 bases from V and 6 bases from J, with 13 bases between. The CDR3 DNA reads as TGCGCCAGCAGTCAACTGAGGATAGGATCCGGGGAGCTGTTTTTT. As protein: CASSQLRIGSGELFF.

This chain links TRBV2 with TRBJ1-1; 11 bases align to TRBD1. The CDR3 has 13 residues. The ends lost 8 bases at V and 4 bases at J; junction bases unmatched: 3. The germline V gene encodes CDR1 SNHLY and CDR2 FYNNEI. The CDR3 sequence: CASEDRGPTEAFF. In DNA, the CDR3 is TGTGCCAGCGAGGACAGGGGGCCCACTGAAGCTTTCTTT.

The rearrangement uses TRBV27 and TRBJ1-5; the match to TRBD1 covers 9 bases. CDR3 length: 14 amino acids. V shed 9 bases and J 7 bases; nucleotides not matched to a gene: 10. Germline assignment: CDR1 MNHEY and CDR2 SMNVEV (reference sequence). The CDR3 bases are TGTGCCAGTGGGACAGGGAGGAGAGACCAGCCCCAGCATTTT. Its protein product is CASGTGRRDQPQHF.

The genes are TRBV9 and TRBJ2-1, with 8 bases lining up with TRBD1. Trimming at V came to 4 bases and at J to 4 bases, leaving 10 bases not matched to a gene. CDR3 length: 16 residues. From germline, CDR1 is SGDLS and CDR2 YYNGEE. The CDR3 is CASSFSGTGGYNEQFF. CDR3 nucleotides: TGTGCCAGCAGCTTTTCCGGGACAGGAGGTTACAATGAGCAGTTCTTC.

V is TRBV7-8 and J is TRBJ2-4, with 9 bases identical to TRBD1. From germline, CDR1 is SGHVS and CDR2 FQNEAQ. V dropped 5 bases and J dropped 5; count of bases not matched to a gene: 4. This CDR3 spans 14 amino acids. Written as DNA, the CDR3 is TGTGCCAGCAGCACTCGGGACAGGGAAAACATTCAGTACTTC. Its translation: CASSTRDRENIQYF. The variable domain in full, with the rest retrieved from reference TRBV7-8 and TRBJ2-4, is GAGVSQSPRYKVAKRGQDVALRCDPISGHVSLFWYQQALGQGPEFLTYFQNEAQLDKSGLPSDRFFAERPEGSVSTLKIQRTQQEDSAVYLCASSTRDRENIQYFGAGTRLSVL.

The chain uses TRBV7-6 and TRBJ2-1; D gene ambiguous. Germline CDR1 is SGHVS and CDR2 is FNYEAQ. This CDR3 is 15 amino acids long. V lost 1 base and J 4 bases, leaving 11 bases between the germline ends. CDR3 loop: CASSLGQSTYNEQFF. The CDR3 bases are TGTGCCAGCAGCTTAGGACAATCGACATACAATGAGCAGTTCTTC.

The chain links TRBV12-3 or TRBV12-4 to TRBJ1-5; no clear D. V lost 3 bases and J lost 0, with 3 bases in between. The CDR3 extends over 13 amino acids. CDR3 region: CASSFNSNQPQHF. CDR3 DNA sequence: TGTGCCAGCAGTTTTAATAGCAATCAGCCCCAGCATTTT.

To note about this clone: A junction boundary mismatches the germline segment, possibly from a read error. The rearrangement joins TRBV2 to TRBJ1-1; D may be TRBD1 (5 bases). Germline V gives CDR1 SNHLY, CDR2 FYNNEI. The CDR3 contains 14 residues. Here the CDR3 DNA reads TGTGCCAGCAGTTGGGGGGAGGCGAACACTGGAGCTTTCTTT. Its protein product is CASSWGEANTGAFF.

This chain connects TRBV9 to TRBJ1-3; 9 bases match TRBD1. Trimming cost V 3 bases and J 3 bases; bases outside gene matches: 1. The CDR3 has 14 residues. The germline V gene has CDR1 SGDLS and CDR2 YYNGEE. The CDR3 protein is CASSDRGHGNTIYF. CDR3 nucleotide sequence: TGTGCCAGCAGCGACAGGGGGCATGGAAACACCATATATTTT.

This clone came up a few times. This chain connects TRBV6-5 to TRBJ2-3; 8 bases are a match to TRBD2. Losses at the gene ends were 2 bases for V and 11 bases for J; bases not matched to a gene: 9. The germline V gene has CDR1 MNHEY and CDR2 SVGAGI. CDR3 length equals 14 residues. The CDR3 DNA reads TGTGCCAGCAGTTACAGGGCCCCCGGGACTAGGCAGTATTTT. This sequence encodes CASSYRAPGTRQYF.

The rearrangement joins TRBV11-3 to TRBJ1-5, with 11 bases that match TRBD1. This CDR3 contains 17 residues. From germline, CDR1 is SGHNT and CDR2 YENEEA. J gave up 7 bases and V 4 bases, and 12 bases lay outside the gene matches. In nucleotides, the CDR3 is TGTGCCAGCAGCTCCACCTTCCGGGACAGGGGGAACCAGCCCCAGCATTTT. Translated: CASSSTFRDRGNQPQHF.

The V and J genes are TRBV6-5 and TRBJ2-1, with 10 bases matching TRBD2. The J segment lost 9 bases and the V segment lost 0 bases, leaving 8 bases of the junction unmatched. The CDR3 is 16 amino acids. Germline CDR1 MNHEY, CDR2 SVGAGI. For the CDR3, the DNA is TGTGCCAGCAGTTACTCGATAGCGGGAGGTAGTGTTGAGCAGTTCTTC. Translating gives CASSYSIAGGSVEQFF.

The rearrangement joins TRBV4-1 to TRBJ1-2; 7 positions match TRBD1. The V segment lost 1 base and the J segment 8 bases; nucleotides outside the gene matches: 7. Per the germline V gene, CDR1 is MGHRA and CDR2 is YSYEKL. The length of the CDR3 is 14 residues. The CDR3, as DNA: TGCGCCAGCAGCCAAGGACCAGGGGGGCGAGGCTACACCTTC. Translation gives CASSQGPGGRGYTF.

V is TRBV6-1 and J is TRBJ2-3; D ambiguous. Germline V lookup: CDR1 MNHNS, CDR2 SASEGT. The CDR3 runs 12 residues. The V end was cut by 6 bases, the J end by 5 bases, with 9 bases between. The DNA for the CDR3 is TGTGCCAGCAGCCCCCTCGGAGATACGCAGTATTTT. Translated: CASSPLGDTQYF.